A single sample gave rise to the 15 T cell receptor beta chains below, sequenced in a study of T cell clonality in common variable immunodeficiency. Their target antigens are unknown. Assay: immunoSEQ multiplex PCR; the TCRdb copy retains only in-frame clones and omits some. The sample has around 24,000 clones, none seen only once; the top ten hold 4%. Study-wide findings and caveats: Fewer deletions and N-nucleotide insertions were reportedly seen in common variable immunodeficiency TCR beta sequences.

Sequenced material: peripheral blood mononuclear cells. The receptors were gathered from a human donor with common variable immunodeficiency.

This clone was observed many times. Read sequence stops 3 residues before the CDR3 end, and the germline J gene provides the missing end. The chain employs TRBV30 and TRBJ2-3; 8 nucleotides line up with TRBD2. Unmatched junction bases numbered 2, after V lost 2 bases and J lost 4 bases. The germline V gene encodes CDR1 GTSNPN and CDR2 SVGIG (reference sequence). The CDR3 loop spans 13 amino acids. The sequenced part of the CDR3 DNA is TGTGCCTGGAGTAGCGGGAGAGCAGATACG. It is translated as CAWSSGRADT. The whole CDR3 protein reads CAWSSGRADTQYF.

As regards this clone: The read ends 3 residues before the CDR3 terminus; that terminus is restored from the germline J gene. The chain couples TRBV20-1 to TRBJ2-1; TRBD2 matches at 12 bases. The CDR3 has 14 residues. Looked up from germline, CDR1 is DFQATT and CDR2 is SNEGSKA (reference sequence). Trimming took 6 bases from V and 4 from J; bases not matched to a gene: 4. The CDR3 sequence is CSAASGRGYNEQFF. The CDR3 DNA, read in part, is TGCAGTGCCGCTAGCGGGAGGGGGTACAATGAG.

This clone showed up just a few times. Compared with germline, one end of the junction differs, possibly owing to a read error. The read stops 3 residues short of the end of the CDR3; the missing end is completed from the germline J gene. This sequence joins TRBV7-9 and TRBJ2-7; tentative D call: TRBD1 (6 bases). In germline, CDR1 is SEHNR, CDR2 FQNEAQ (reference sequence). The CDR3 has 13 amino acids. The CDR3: CSSSARTAYEQYF. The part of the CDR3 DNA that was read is TGTTCCAGCAGCGCTAGGACAGCCTACGAG.

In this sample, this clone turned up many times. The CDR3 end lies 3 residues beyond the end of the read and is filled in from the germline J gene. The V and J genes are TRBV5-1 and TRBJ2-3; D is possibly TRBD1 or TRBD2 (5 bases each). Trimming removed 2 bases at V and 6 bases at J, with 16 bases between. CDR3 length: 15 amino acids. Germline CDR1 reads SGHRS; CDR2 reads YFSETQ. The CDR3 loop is CASSFRQGVGDTQYF. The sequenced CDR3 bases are TGCGCCAGCAGCTTTCGGCAGGGAGTGGGGGATACG. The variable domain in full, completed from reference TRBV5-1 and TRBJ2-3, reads KAGVTQTPRYLIKTRGQQVTLSCSPISGHRSVSWYQQTPGQGLQFLFEYFSETQRNKGNFPGRFSGRQFSNSRSEMNVSTLELGDSALYLCASSFRQGVGDTQYFGPGTRLTVL.

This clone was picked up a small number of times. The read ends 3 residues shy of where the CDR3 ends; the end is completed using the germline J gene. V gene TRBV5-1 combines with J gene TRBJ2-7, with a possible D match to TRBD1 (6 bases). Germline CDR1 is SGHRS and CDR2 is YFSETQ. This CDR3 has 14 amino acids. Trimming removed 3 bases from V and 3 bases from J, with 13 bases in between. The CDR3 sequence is CASSSTGGGYEQYF. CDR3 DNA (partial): TGCGCCAGCAGCTCGACAGGTGGTGGCTACGAG.

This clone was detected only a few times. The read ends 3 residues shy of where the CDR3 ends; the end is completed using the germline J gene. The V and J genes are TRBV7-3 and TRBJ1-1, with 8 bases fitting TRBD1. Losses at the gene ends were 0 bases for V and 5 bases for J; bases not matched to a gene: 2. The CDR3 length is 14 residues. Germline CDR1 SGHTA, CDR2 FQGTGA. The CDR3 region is CASSLTQGATEAFF. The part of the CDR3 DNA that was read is TGTGCCAGCAGCTTAACGCAGGGGGCGACTGAA.

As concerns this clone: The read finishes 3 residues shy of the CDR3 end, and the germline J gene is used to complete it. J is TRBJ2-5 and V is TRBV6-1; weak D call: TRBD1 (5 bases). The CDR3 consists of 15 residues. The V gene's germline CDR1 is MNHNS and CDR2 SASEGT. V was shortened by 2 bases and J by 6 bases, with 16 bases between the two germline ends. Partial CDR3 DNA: TGTGCCAGCAGTGAAACCTGGGGCAGCTCCAAGACC. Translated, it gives CASSETWGSSKT. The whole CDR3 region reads CASSETWGSSKTQYF.

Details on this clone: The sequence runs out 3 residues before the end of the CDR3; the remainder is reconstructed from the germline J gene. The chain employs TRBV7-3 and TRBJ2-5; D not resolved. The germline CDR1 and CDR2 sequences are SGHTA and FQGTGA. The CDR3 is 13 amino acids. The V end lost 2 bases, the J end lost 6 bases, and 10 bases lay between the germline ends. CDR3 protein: CASSLSSAKTQYF. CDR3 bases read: TGTGCCAGCAGCTTATCGTCCGCGAAGACC.

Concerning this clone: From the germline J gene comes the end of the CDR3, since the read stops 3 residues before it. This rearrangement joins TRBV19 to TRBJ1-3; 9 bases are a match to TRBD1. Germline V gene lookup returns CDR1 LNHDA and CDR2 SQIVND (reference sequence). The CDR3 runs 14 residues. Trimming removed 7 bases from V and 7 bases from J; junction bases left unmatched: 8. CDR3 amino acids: CASIPGTGRNTIYF. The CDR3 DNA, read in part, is TGTGCCAGTATCCCCGGGACAGGGCGCAACACC.

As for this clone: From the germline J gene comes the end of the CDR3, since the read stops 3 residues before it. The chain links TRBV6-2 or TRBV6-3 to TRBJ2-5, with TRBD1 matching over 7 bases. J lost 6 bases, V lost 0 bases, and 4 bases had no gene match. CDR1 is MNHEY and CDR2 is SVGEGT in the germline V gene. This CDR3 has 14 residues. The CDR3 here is CASSYSNRGQTQYF. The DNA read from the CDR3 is TGTGCCAGCAGTTACTCGAACAGGGGACAGACC.

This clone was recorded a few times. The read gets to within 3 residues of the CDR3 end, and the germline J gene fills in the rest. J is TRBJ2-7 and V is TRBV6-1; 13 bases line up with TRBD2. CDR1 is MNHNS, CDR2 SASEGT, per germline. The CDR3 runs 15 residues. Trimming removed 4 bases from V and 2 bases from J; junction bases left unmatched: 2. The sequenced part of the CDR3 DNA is TGTGCCAGCAGTGTGGGACTAGCGGGAACCTACGAG. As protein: CASSVGLAGTYE. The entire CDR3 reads CASSVGLAGTYEQYF.

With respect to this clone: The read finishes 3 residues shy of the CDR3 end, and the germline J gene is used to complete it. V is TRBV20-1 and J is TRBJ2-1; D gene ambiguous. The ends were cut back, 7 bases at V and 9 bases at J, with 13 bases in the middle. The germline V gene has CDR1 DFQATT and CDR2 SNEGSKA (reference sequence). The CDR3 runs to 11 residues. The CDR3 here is CSGALASEQFF. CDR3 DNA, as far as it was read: TGCAGTGGCGCGCTGGCTAGTGAG.

This CDR3 is CASSPPASGTYEQYF. The sequenced part of the CDR3 DNA is TGTGCCAGCTCACCACCGGCTAGCGGGACCTACGAG. The chain couples TRBV18 to TRBJ2-7; 9 nucleotides match TRBD2. Read coverage stops 3 residues before the CDR3 terminus; the germline J gene supplies the remainder. Germline CDR1 KGHSH, CDR2 LQKENI. This CDR3 has 15 amino acids. Losses at the gene ends were 0 bases for V and 2 bases for J; bases not matched to a gene: 2. The whole variable domain, filled in from reference TRBV18 and TRBJ2-7, reads NAGVMQNPRHLVRRRGQEARLRCSPMKGHSHVYWYRQLPEEGLKFMVYLQKENIIDESGMPKERFSAEFPKEGPSILRIQQVVRGDSAAYFCASSPPASGTYEQYFGPGTRLTVT.

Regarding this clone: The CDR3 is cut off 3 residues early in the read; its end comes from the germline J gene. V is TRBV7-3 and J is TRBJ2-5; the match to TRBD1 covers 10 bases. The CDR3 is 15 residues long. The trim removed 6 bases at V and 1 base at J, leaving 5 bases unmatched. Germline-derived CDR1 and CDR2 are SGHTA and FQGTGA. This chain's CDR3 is CASSSGTGAQETQYF. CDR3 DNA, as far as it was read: TGTGCCAGCAGTTCCGGGACAGGGGCCCAAGAGACC.

CDR3 residues: CASSHFVSGSSDTQYF. CDR3 bases read: TGTGCCAGCAGCCACTTTGTGAGCGGGAGTTCAGATACG. The chain recombines TRBV7-8 with TRBJ2-3; 8 bases line up with TRBD2. The read is 3 residues too short to cover the CDR3 end, so that end is filled in from the germline J gene. V lost 5 bases and J lost 4; bases outside the gene matches: 11. There are 16 residues in the CDR3. CDR1 SGHVS and CDR2 FQNEAQ come from the germline V gene.